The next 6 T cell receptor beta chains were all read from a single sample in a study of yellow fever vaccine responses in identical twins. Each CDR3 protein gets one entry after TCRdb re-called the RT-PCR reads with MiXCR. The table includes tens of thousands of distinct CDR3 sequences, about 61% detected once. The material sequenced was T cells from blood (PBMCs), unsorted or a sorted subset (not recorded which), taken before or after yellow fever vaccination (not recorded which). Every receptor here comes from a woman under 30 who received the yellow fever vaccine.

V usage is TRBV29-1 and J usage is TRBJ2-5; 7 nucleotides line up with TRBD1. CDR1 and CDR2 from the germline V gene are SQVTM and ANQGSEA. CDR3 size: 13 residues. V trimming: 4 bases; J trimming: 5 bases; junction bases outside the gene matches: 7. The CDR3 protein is CSVGGQSGETQYF. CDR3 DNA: TGCAGCGTTGGGGGACAGTCTGGGGAGACCCAGTACTTC.

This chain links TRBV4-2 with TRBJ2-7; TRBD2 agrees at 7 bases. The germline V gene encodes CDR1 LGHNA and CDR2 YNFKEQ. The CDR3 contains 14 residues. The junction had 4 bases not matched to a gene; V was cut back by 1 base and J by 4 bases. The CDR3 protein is CASSQGLAEYEQYF. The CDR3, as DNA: TGTGCCAGCAGCCAAGGCCTAGCGGAATACGAGCAGTACTTC.

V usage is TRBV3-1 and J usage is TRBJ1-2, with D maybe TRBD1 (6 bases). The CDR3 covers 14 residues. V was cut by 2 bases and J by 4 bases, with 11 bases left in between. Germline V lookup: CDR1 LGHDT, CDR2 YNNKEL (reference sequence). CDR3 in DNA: TGTGCCAGCAGCCAAACCCAGGGGTCCTATGGCTACACCTTC. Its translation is CASSQTQGSYGYTF.

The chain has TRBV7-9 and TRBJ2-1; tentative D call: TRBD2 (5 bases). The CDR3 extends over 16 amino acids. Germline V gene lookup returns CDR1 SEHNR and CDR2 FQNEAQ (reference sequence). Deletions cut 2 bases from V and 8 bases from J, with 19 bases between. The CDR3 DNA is TGTGCCAGCAGCTTATCTTCCGGACTGAGGTCGGATGAGCAGTTCTTC. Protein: CASSLSSGLRSDEQFF.

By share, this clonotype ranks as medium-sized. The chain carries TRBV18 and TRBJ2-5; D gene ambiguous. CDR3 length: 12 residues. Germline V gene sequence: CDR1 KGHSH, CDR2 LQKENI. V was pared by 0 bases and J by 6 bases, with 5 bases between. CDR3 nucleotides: TGTGCCAGCTCACCACCAGGACAGACCCAGTACTTC. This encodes CASSPPGQTQYF.

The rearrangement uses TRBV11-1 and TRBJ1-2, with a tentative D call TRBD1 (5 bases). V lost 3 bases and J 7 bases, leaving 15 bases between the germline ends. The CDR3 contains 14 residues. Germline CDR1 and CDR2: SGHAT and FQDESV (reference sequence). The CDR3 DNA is TGTGCCAGCAGCTTGAGTGGGGGGTTGTTTGGCTACACCTTC. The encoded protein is CASSLSGGLFGYTF.